A single sample gave rise to the 29 T cell receptor beta chains below, sequenced in a study of metastatic and nonmetastatic thyroid tumors. With MiXCR, TCRdb reprocessed the PCR reads. The data contain about 46,000 clones, about 25% of them singletons. Prior to thyroid surgery, none of the patients had received any treatment. Sequenced input: blood. The receptor set was obtained from a male donor with papillary thyroid cancer or a benign thyroid nodule (not recorded which). Some clones in this sample may be carry-over from other donors' samples.

This chain joins TRBV27 and TRBJ2-5, with a weak D call TRBD2 (7 bases). The CDR3 is made up of 15 amino acids. The V gene's germline CDR1 is MNHEY and CDR2 SMNVEV (reference sequence). The V end lost 4 bases, the J end lost 7 bases, and 19 bases lay between the germline ends. CDR3 sequence reads: CASSSNGGPPVTQYF. The DNA of the CDR3 is TGTGCCAGCAGTTCCAACGGGGGGCCCCCAGTGACCCAGTACTTC.

This clone has ten or more counts. J is TRBJ2-5 and V is TRBV18, with D tentatively TRBD1 or TRBD2 (6 bases each). Germline values: CDR1 KGHSH, CDR2 LQKENI. V shed 2 bases and J shed 1 base, with 8 bases lying between them. CDR3 length equals 14 residues. The CDR3, as DNA: TGTGCCAGCTCACCAAGGGGGGTCCAAGAGACCCAGTACTTC. Protein product: CASSPRGVQETQYF.

This clone has at least ten counts. The rearrangement joins TRBV19 to TRBJ2-1; 7 nucleotides line up with TRBD2. CDR1 and CDR2 from the germline V gene are LNHDA and SQIVND (reference sequence). This CDR3 is 19 amino acids long. Trimming at V came to 3 bases and at J to 2 bases, leaving 16 bases not matched to a gene. The CDR3 loop reads CASSIGATGGRGPYNEQFF. The DNA of the CDR3 is TGTGCCAGTAGTATCGGGGCCACGGGCGGGAGAGGTCCCTACAATGAGCAGTTCTTC. Using reference TRBV19 and TRBJ2-1 for the parts outside the CDR3, the full variable domain is DGGITQSPKYLFRKEGQNVTLSCEQNLNHDAMYWYRQDPGQGLRLIYYSQIVNDFQKGDIAEGYSVSREKKESFPLTVTSAQKNPTAFYLCASSIGATGGRGPYNEQFFGPGTRLTVL.

This clone has at least ten counts. The rearrangement uses TRBV12-3 or TRBV12-4 and TRBJ2-1, with TRBD2 identical over 9 bases. The CDR3 runs to 13 residues. Unmatched junction bases numbered 5, after V lost 6 bases and J lost 8 bases. Written as DNA, the CDR3 is TGTGCCAGCAGCGGACTAGCGCCGCATGAGCAGTTCTTC. This sequence encodes CASSGLAPHEQFF.

There are many counts of this clone. V gene TRBV7-2 combines with J gene TRBJ1-3; 7 bases fit TRBD1. From germline, CDR1 is SGHTA and CDR2 FQGNSA. Trimming at V came to 6 bases and at J to 4 bases, leaving 3 bases not matched to a gene. The CDR3 sequence is 13 residues long. The CDR3 nucleotides are TGTGCCAGCAGGACAGGGATGGGAAACACCATATATTTT. It is translated as CASRTGMGNTIYF.

This clone showed up just once. The CDR3 region has the DNA TGTGCCAGCAGCTTTCTTAGAGGGGGATCCTACGAGCAGTACTTC. It translates to CASSFLRGGSYEQYF. The rearrangement links TRBV11-2 to TRBJ2-7, with D possibly TRBD1 on 6 matching bases. In germline, CDR1 is SGHAT, CDR2 FQNNGV. With 3 bases removed from V and 1 base from J, the gap between germline ends came to 13 bases. The CDR3 is made up of 15 amino acids.

As to this clone: A junction boundary mismatches the germline segment, possibly from a read error. V is TRBV20-1 and J is TRBJ2-1; D not certain. This CDR3 comprises 15 residues. CDR1 and CDR2 (germline): DFQATT, SNEGSKA (reference sequence). CDR3 protein: CSAGVGASSNNEQFF. DNA for the CDR3: TGCAGTGCTGGAGTTGGCGCGAGCTCCAACAATGAGCAGTTCTTC.

This clone was seen more than once but under ten times. Written as DNA, the CDR3 is TGTGCCAGCAGTTTCACGGACACCGGGTATGGCTACACCTTC. It is translated as CASSFTDTGYGYTF. The rearrangement uses TRBV12-3 or TRBV12-4 and TRBJ1-2, with a weak D call TRBD1 (5 bases). The CDR3 totals 14 residues. V was trimmed by 3 bases and J by 5 bases, leaving 13 bases between them.

Only one count was recorded for this clone. The chain employs TRBV4-1 and TRBJ2-3; the D call may be TRBD1 or TRBD2 (5 bases each). The germline CDR1 and CDR2 sequences are MGHRA and YSYEKL. The ends were cut back, 1 base at V and 6 bases at J, with 14 bases in the middle. This CDR3 contains 15 residues. The DNA of the CDR3 is TGCGCCAGCAGCCAAGTTCAAGGGACCTACGATACGCAGTATTTT. It is translated as CASSQVQGTYDTQYF.

This clone was observed many times. The V gene is TRBV27, the J gene TRBJ2-7; 8 nucleotides line up with TRBD2. The CDR3 runs 13 residues. Germline trimming cut 7 bases from V and 5 bases from J; bases unmatched to any gene: 7. Germline V gene data show CDR1 as MNHEY and CDR2 as SMNVEV (reference sequence). As DNA, the CDR3 is TGTGCCAGCACTCCGCGGGAGGAGGACGAGCAGTACTTC. Protein: CASTPREEDEQYF.

To note about this clone: The junction differs from germline at one of its ends, possibly a read error. This rearrangement joins TRBV6-1 to TRBJ2-6; D ambiguous. The germline CDR1 and CDR2 sequences are MNHNS and SASEGT. The CDR3 extends over 15 amino acids. As DNA, the CDR3 is TGTGCCAGCACGACTTGGTTCTCTGTGGCCAACGTCCTGACTTTC. Protein: CASTTWFSVANVLTF.

In its sample, this clone was seen a few times. The chain combines TRBV6-4 with TRBJ2-3; TRBD1 is a possible D gene (5 bases). The CDR3 length is 13 residues. Per germline, CDR1 MRHNA and CDR2 SNTAGT. With 3 bases removed from V and 1 base from J, the gap between germline ends came to 5 bases. The CDR3: CASSEGGTDTQYF. The CDR3 DNA follows: TGTGCCAGCAGTGAAGGGGGCACAGATACGCAGTATTTT.

This clone has a count of ten or more. The chain has TRBV5-6 and TRBJ1-2; no clear D. CDR3 length equals 12 residues. Looked up from germline, CDR1 is SGHDT and CDR2 is YYEEEE. V lost 4 bases to trimming and J lost 4 bases, with 8 bases between them. CDR3 nucleotides: TGTGCCAGCAGCGCCGATCCCTATGGCTACACCTTC. Translation: CASSADPYGYTF.

This chain joins TRBV30 and TRBJ2-7, with D perhaps TRBD1 (6 bases). CDR1 and CDR2 (germline): GTSNPN, SVGIG (reference sequence). The CDR3 runs 13 residues. Trimming left V 0 bases short and J 4 bases short, with 10 bases between. CDR3 sequence (DNA): TGTGCCTGGAGTGTAACAGGGTGGTACGAGCAGTACTTC. Its protein product is CAWSVTGWYEQYF.

This clone was counted between two and nine times. Germline and junction disagree at one end, which may indicate a read error. The V gene is TRBV3-1, the J gene TRBJ2-3; no definite D call. This CDR3 comprises 14 residues. CDR1 LGHDT and CDR2 YNNKEL come from the germline V gene (reference sequence). CDR3 sequence: CANSPPWGTVTQYF. Written as DNA, the CDR3 is TGTGCCAACAGCCCTCCCTGGGGTACAGTTACGCAGTACTTT.

This clone was detected ten times or more. This chain connects TRBV5-1 to TRBJ2-2, with 10 bases aligning to TRBD2. Trimming took 0 bases from V and 2 from J; bases not matched to a gene: 4. The CDR3 sequence is 17 residues long. Germline lookup yields CDR1 SGHRS and CDR2 YFSETQ. The CDR3 DNA follows: TGCGCCAGCAGCTTGGTCCCTAGCGGGAGAAACACCGGGGAGCTGTTTTTT. Translating it yields CASSLVPSGRNTGELFF.

As regards this clone: One end of the junction is discordant with germline, which a read error may explain. This chain links TRBV7-9 with TRBJ2-7, with D hard to call. There are 12 residues in the CDR3. Germline CDR1 SEHNR, CDR2 FQNEAQ (reference sequence). The CDR3 DNA is TGTGCCAGCAGCTTAGAGAGTCGCTACCTGAACTTC. Residues: CASSLESRYLNF.

In this sample, this clone turned up many times. It may be a read error: a sequence one base away is much more abundant. The same CDR3 arises from other DNA sequences in this sample as well. The CDR3 coding sequence is TGCGCCAGCTTACTGAGCCAAGCTGCGACCGGGGAGCTGTTTTTT. It codes for CASLLSQAATGELFF. The chain employs TRBV18 and TRBJ2-2; the D is unclear. Looked up from germline, CDR1 is KGHSH and CDR2 is LQKENI. The CDR3 loop spans 15 amino acids.

Concerning this clone itself: A much larger clonotype is one base distant, so this may be a read error. This chain links TRBV5-1 with TRBJ2-5; tentative D call: TRBD1 (6 bases). Trimming took off 4 bases at V and 4 bases at J, with 14 bases between the two ends. The CDR3 is made up of 14 amino acids. The germline CDR1 and CDR2 sequences are SGHRS and YFSETQ. The DNA of the CDR3 is TGCGCCAGCAGCCTAGTGGGGGCCGCAGAGACCCAGTACTTC. It yields the protein CASSLVGAAETQYF.

This clone has at least ten counts. The chain joins TRBV6-1 to TRBJ2-4; D perhaps matches TRBD1 (5 bases). V lost 4 bases and J lost 9, with 13 bases in between. The CDR3 extends over 13 amino acids. Per germline, CDR1 MNHNS and CDR2 SASEGT. CDR3 bases: TGTGCCAGCAGTGCGTCCCAGGGTGGCATTCAGTACTTC. It specifies CASSASQGGIQYF.

This clone appeared a single time. The V and J genes are TRBV6-1 and TRBJ1-1; possible D gene TRBD1, 6 bases. V lost 8 bases to trimming and J lost 1 base, with 14 bases between them. Germline CDR1 is MNHNS and CDR2 is SASEGT. The CDR3 spans 14 residues. CDR3 sequence reads: CASRGGGPNTEAFF. CDR3 sequence (DNA): TGTGCCAGCCGAGGGGGGGGTCCGAACACTGAAGCTTTCTTT.

This clone appeared many times. V is TRBV30 and J is TRBJ2-6; D might be TRBD1 (5 bases). Germline V lookup: CDR1 GTSNPN, CDR2 SVGIG (reference sequence). Trimming took 6 bases from V and 0 from J, leaving 9 bases between them. There are 14 residues in the CDR3. The chain's CDR3 is CACLQDSGANVLTF. CDR3 in DNA: TGTGCCTGCTTACAGGACTCTGGGGCCAACGTCCTGACTTTC.

This clone was recorded many times. The J gene is TRBJ1-2, the V gene TRBV20-1, with D possibly being TRBD1 (5 bases). The CDR3 has 12 residues. V gave up 0 bases and J gave up 6 bases, with 8 bases separating them. The germline gives CDR1 DFQATT, CDR2 SNEGSKA (reference sequence). The CDR3 DNA sequence: TGCAGTGCTAGAGATGAGGGGAATGGCTACACCTTC. Translating gives CSARDEGNGYTF.

The chain recombines TRBV4-2 with TRBJ2-7, with TRBD1 as a possible D gene (7 bases). Trimming took 3 bases from V and 0 from J, leaving 15 bases between them. CDR3 length equals 16 residues. The germline V gene has CDR1 LGHNA and CDR2 YNFKEQ. CDR3 sequence reads: CASSQVQGEVSYEQYF. The CDR3 DNA follows: TGTGCCAGCAGCCAGGTTCAGGGGGAGGTCTCCTACGAGCAGTACTTC.

At least ten counts were recorded for this clone. The CDR3 DNA is TGTGCCAGCAGCTTGGCCGCGGTAAGCACAGTCGAGCAGTACTTC. It is translated as CASSLAAVSTVEQYF. The V and J genes are TRBV5-8 and TRBJ2-7; D remains unclear. The V gene lost 0 bases and the J gene lost 6 bases, with 16 bases spanning the gap. CDR1 and CDR2 (germline): SGHTS, YDEGEE. CDR3 length: 15 amino acids.

The rearrangement uses TRBV5-1 and TRBJ2-7; TRBD2 might be the D (5 bases). CDR3 length: 14 amino acids. With 4 bases removed from V and 1 base from J, the gap between germline ends came to 12 bases. Germline assignment: CDR1 SGHRS and CDR2 YFSETQ. CDR3 loop: CASSVDSRSYEQYF. CDR3 nucleotide sequence: TGCGCCAGCAGCGTGGACTCTCGTTCCTACGAGCAGTACTTC.

The chain employs TRBV6-5 and TRBJ2-2; TRBD1 agrees at 9 bases. V lost 4 bases, J lost 5 bases, and 2 bases stayed unmatched. Germline CDR1 MNHEY, CDR2 SVGAGI. The CDR3 is made up of 14 amino acids. CDR3 sequence reads: CASSSTGGTGELFF. CDR3 nucleotides: TGTGCCAGCAGTTCGACAGGGGGAACCGGGGAGCTGTTTTTT.

In its sample, this clone was seen many times. In DNA form, the CDR3 reads TGTGCCAGCAGTTCCAGGACAATGAGTTTGGAGACCCAGTACTTC. Protein sequence: CASSSRTMSLETQYF. The V gene is TRBV12-3 or TRBV12-4, the J gene TRBJ2-5, with a weak D call TRBD1 (5 bases). This CDR3 region has 15 residues. V lost 4 bases, J lost 5 bases, and 17 bases lay in between.

This clone was counted at least ten times. The rearrangement uses TRBV7-2 and TRBJ2-1, with 10 nucleotides matching TRBD2. J gave up 8 bases and V 4 bases, and 14 bases lay outside the gene matches. Per the germline V gene, CDR1 is SGHTA and CDR2 is FQGNSA. CDR3 length equals 17 residues. DNA of the CDR3: TGTGCCAGCAGCTCTAACCCCTTGAGCGGGAGGGCTCATGAGCAGTTCTTC. This translates into CASSSNPLSGRAHEQFF.